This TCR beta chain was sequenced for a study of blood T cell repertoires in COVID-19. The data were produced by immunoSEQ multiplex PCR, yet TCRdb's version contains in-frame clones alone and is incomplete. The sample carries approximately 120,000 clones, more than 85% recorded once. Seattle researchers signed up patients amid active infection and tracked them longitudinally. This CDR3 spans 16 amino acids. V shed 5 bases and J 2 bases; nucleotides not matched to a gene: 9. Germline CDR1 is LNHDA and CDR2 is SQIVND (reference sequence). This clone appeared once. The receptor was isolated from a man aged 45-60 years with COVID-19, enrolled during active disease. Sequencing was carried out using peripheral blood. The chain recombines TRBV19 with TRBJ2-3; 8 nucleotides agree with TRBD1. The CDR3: CASSGSGQGPTDTQYF. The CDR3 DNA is TGTGCCAGTAGTGGGTCCGGACAGGGACCCACAGATACGCAGTATTTT.